One T cell receptor beta chain is described in this entry. Its recognized antigen is unknown. Base-call qualities are not available, and no considerably larger clone is one nucleotide away. Other DNA sequences in the sample encode the same CDR3. The germline ends are 9 bases apart after V is trimmed by 5 bases and J by 4 bases. Reading the germline V gene gives CDR1 SGHTA and CDR2 FQGNSA. Including cysteine and phenylalanine, the CDR3 has 13 amino acids. Only CDR3 DNA remains: 39 bases, in frame from the first base. In the prospective study, participants were about 18 to 100 years old, resided in about two dozen geographic areas of the United States, and were enrolled through a virtual design. In the prospective study, participants were assigned to cohorts based on the clinical history participants reported in a screening survey and a study questionnaire. Recovered participants in ImmuneRACE Cohort 3 were defined as having two consecutive negative NP/OP PCR tests, clearance from a healthcare professional, or resolution of symptoms. In the prospective study, mobile phlebotomists collected whole blood, serum and a nasopharyngeal or oropharyngeal swab from each participant. Additional blood draws and questionnaires over an approximately 2-month period could optionally be provided by prospective study participants. Before DNA extraction, prospective study blood samples were shipped either frozen or at room temperature.

This sample stems from a study of blood T cell repertoires in COVID-19 (TCRdb year 2020). Some background on the complete study: Samples covering the acute and convalescent phases of COVID-19 were provided by collaborators in the United States, Italy and Spain. Deeply sampled blood TCRbeta repertoires from subjects exposed to, actively infected with, or recovered from COVID-19 were included in the dataset. Sample metadata almost always included a de-identified subject ID, COVID-19 status, age in years and sex. Where available, HLA class I and class II types were taken from metadata supplied by the sample provider and were not determined by assay-based typing. The repertoires were released in a freely available public database meant as a resource for research on the immune response to SARS-CoV-2. The samples were drawn from two sources: the first 160 participants of the ongoing ImmuneRACE study, and approximately 1,300 subjects contributed by 6 global collaborators. The prospective study material was composed of cDNA or gDNA derived from T cells, B-cell-depleted T cells, or PBMCs.

Beyond this particular receptor, the publication reports: Clinical and demographic metadata were provided uncurated, with the amount varying by source and participant.

The immunoSEQ Assay, a bias-controlled multiplex PCR, was used to amplify TCRbeta CDR3 regions from genomic DNA. Per the source publication's procedure: The number of nucleated cells in each sample was estimated from the amplification of reference gene primers within the assay. To quantify the absolute abundance of each unique TCRbeta CDR3 rearrangement, sequence reads were collapsed and filtered. For each sample, productive Simpson clonality was calculated by taking the square root of Simpson's diversity index across productive rearrangements. This is the immuneACCESS table as TCRdb keeps it, with only in-frame sequences that have V and J called. A part of the clones is gone; compared with another copy, unresolved V genes explain less than half, and the rest is unexplained. The V and J calls and the clone size are those of that table, but D and trimming were determined from the DNA. Within this sample are 300,000 to 350,000 clones, with 80% to 90% of them counted one time only. The ten top clones hold about 5% of the sample.

Material: PBMCs or T cells enriched from blood (not recorded which). The chain is made from TRBV7-2 and TRBJ1-5; tentative D gene TRBD1, with 5 bases matching. The sequence derives from a man in his thirties or forties who had recovered from COVID-19. The nucleotide sequence is given as TGTGCCAGCAGCGTAAGGGGAAATCAGCCCCAGCATTTT. This gives the protein CASSVRGNQPQHF.